This T cell receptor (beta chain) was obtained from a study of T cells after yellow fever vaccination. Study as a whole: In the case of low-cell-number fractions, SMART-Seq v4 Ultra Low Input was used for preparation. Study conclusions and caveats: Post-booster samples contained most primary-vaccination clones (about 96% CD4, almost 90% CD8).

Trimming cost V 8 bases and J 9 bases; bases outside gene matches: 7. Germline V gives CDR1 SNHLY, CDR2 FYNNEI. This CDR3 comprises 12 residues. TCRdb analysed the 5' RACE reads with MiXCR anew, one entry per CDR3 protein. This table holds about 120,000 distinct CDR3 sequences, more than 7.5% found once. A few counts support this clonotype. Its antigen is currently unknown. Material: CD8+ T cells sorted from PBMCs, obtained 45 days after the yellow fever booster vaccination. The clonotype comes from a man between 25 and 39 years old who received the YFV17D yellow fever vaccine. This chain joins TRBV2 and TRBJ2-1, with 7 bases that match TRBD1. CDR3 loop: CASFRGQGEQFF. Here the CDR3 DNA reads TGTGCCAGCTTTAGGGGGCAGGGTGAGCAGTTCTTC.